The present TCR beta chain was sequenced within a study of blood T cell repertoires in COVID-19. Study overall: T cells, B-cell-depleted T cells, or PBMCs provided the cDNA or gDNA that served as material.

Trimming stripped 4 bases from V and 11 bases from J, with 10 bases between. CDR3 length equals 11 residues. Germline V CDR1 and CDR2: LNHDA, SQIVND (reference sequence). Methods used by the authors: Amplification of reference gene primers was used by the study to estimate nucleated cell counts. Sequencing was performed with immunoSEQ multiplex PCR; in TCRdb, only in-frame clones are kept and a portion is missing. Clonal size and the V and J genes are those of that table, whereas D and trimming came from the DNA. The data hold 21,000 or so clones, with about 88% observed a single time. Input material: peripheral blood. The chain uses TRBV19 and TRBJ2-3; the D is unclear. The receptor's source is a human donor in a cohort sampled during active COVID-19. The donor label of this sample is uncertain. DNA for the CDR3: TGTGCCAGTAGTACCACCTATGGGCAGTATTTT. Its protein product is CASSTTYGQYF.